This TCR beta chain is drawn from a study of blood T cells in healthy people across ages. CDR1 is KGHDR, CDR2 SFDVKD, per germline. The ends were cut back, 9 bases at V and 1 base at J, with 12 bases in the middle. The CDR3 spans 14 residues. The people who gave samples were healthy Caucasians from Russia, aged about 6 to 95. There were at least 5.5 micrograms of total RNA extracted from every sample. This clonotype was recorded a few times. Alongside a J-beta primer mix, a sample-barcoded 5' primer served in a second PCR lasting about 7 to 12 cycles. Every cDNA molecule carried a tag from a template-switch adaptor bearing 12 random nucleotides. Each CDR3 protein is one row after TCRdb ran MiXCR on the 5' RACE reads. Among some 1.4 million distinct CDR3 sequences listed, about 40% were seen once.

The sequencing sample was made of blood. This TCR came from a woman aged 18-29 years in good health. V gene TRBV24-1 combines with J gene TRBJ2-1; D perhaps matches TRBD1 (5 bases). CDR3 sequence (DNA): TGTGCCACCGGCAAAGGGGCGTCCTACAATGAGCAGTTCTTC. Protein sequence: CATGKGASYNEQFF.